The 14 T cell receptor beta chains presented below share a single source sample, sequenced in a study of blood T cell repertoires in COVID-19. Repertoires were generated with immunoSEQ multiplex PCR, while TCRdb's copy carries only in-frame clones and drops some. The sample holds under 300,000 clones, about nine tenths seen once. The material sequenced was peripheral blood. These receptors originate from a man aged 60-69 years with acute or convalescent COVID-19.

The V gene is TRBV9, the J gene TRBJ2-1; D is perhaps TRBD2 (5 bases). Looked up from germline, CDR1 is SGDLS and CDR2 is YYNGEE. V dropped 4 bases and J dropped 6 bases, with 14 bases sitting between them. CDR3 length equals 14 residues. The CDR3 region is CASSPSGFGNEQFF. The CDR3 nucleotides are TGTGCCAGCAGCCCCTCGGGGTTCGGCAATGAGCAGTTCTTC.

This clone showed up just once. The rearrangement uses TRBV28 and TRBJ1-5, with D possibly being TRBD1 (6 bases). Germline lookup yields CDR1 MDHEN and CDR2 SYDVKM. V lost 2 bases to trimming and J lost 4 bases, with 12 bases between them. This CDR3 has 15 amino acids. The CDR3 region has the DNA TGTGCCAGCAGTTTAAGGACAGCCTTAAATCAGCCCCAGCATTTT. Amino acids: CASSLRTALNQPQHF.

V and J are TRBV10-1 and TRBJ2-5; 13 positions agree with TRBD2. The V gene end was trimmed by 8 bases and the J gene end by 5 bases; junction bases not matched to a gene: 8. CDR3 length: 15 amino acids. Germline-derived CDR1 and CDR2 are WNHNN and SYGVQD (reference sequence). CDR3 loop: CASYALAGGYETQYF. CDR3 nucleotides: TGCGCCAGCTATGCACTAGCGGGAGGGTATGAGACCCAGTACTTC.

The chain couples TRBV19 to TRBJ2-7, with D perhaps TRBD1 (6 bases). Per the germline V gene, CDR1 is LNHDA and CDR2 is SQIVND (reference sequence). Trimming cost V 6 bases and J 0 bases, with 12 bases left between them. The CDR3 runs to 14 residues. CDR3: CASSGQISSYEQYF. CDR3 bases: TGTGCCAGTAGCGGACAGATTTCCTCCTACGAGCAGTACTTC.

The J gene is TRBJ2-1, the V gene TRBV28; 13 positions match TRBD2. Unmatched junction bases numbered 18, after V lost 2 bases and J lost 8 bases. CDR3 length equals 20 residues. CDR1 and CDR2 (germline): MDHEN, SYDVKM. In DNA form, the CDR3 reads TGTGCCAGCAGTTTACCCTCGCGACTAGCGGGAGGCCTACGTGGTGATGAGCAGTTCTTC. This codes for CASSLPSRLAGGLRGDEQFF.

The chain joins TRBV5-6 to TRBJ1-2; unclear D gene. Germline CDR1 reads SGHDT; CDR2 reads YYEEEE. Trimming took off 7 bases at V and 0 bases at J, with 13 bases between the two ends. The CDR3 is 14 residues long. CDR3 protein: CASGKTTTNYGYTF. CDR3 sequence (DNA): TGTGCCAGCGGAAAGACTACAACTAACTATGGCTACACCTTC.

This clone was picked up a small number of times. The genes are TRBV14 and TRBJ1-1; possibly TRBD1 for D (5 bases). V was trimmed by 3 bases and J by 4 bases, leaving 12 bases between them. CDR1 SGHDN and CDR2 FVKESK come from the germline V gene. CDR3 length: 14 residues. The CDR3 nucleotides are TGTGCCAGCAGCCACCGGGAGAGGGGCACTGAAGCTTTCTTT. Its protein product is CASSHRERGTEAFF.

This clone was detected only once. V and J are TRBV5-1 and TRBJ2-3; tentatively, D is TRBD2 (6 bases). The CDR3 consists of 14 residues. The V end lost 7 bases, the J end lost 4 bases, and 16 bases lay between the germline ends. Germline lookup yields CDR1 SGHRS and CDR2 YFSETQ. Here the CDR3 DNA reads TGCGCCAGCGGTCTAGCGCAAGGGGCAGATACGCAGTATTTT. Translation gives CASGLAQGADTQYF. Variable domain in full (rest from reference TRBV5-1 and TRBJ2-3): KAGVTQTPRYLIKTRGQQVTLSCSPISGHRSVSWYQQTPGQGLQFLFEYFSETQRNKGNFPGRFSGRQFSNSRSEMNVSTLELGDSALYLCASGLAQGADTQYFGPGTRLTVL.

CDR3 amino acids: CASSPLQVNTEAFF. The CDR3 coding sequence is TGTGCCAGCTCACCACTACAGGTGAACACTGAAGCTTTCTTT. J is TRBJ1-1 and V is TRBV18, with a tentative D call TRBD1 (5 bases). The CDR3 is made up of 14 amino acids. Germline-derived CDR1 and CDR2 are KGHSH and LQKENI. The V gene lost 1 base and the J gene lost 0 bases, with 6 bases spanning the gap.

The chain recombines TRBV9 with TRBJ1-6; 7 bases line up with TRBD1. The CDR3 loop spans 16 amino acids. With 3 bases clipped from V and 2 bases from J, the junction kept 5 bases outside the gene matches. Per germline, CDR1 SGDLS and CDR2 YYNGEE. The CDR3 loop reads CASSGRTGAYNSPLHF. Here the CDR3 DNA reads TGTGCCAGCAGCGGTCGGACAGGCGCCTATAATTCACCCCTCCACTTT. The complete variable domain, with remaining parts taken from reference TRBV9 and TRBJ1-6, reads DSGVTQTPKHLITATGQRVTLRCSPRSGDLSVYWYQQSLDQGLQFLIQYYNGEERAKGNILERFSAQQFPDLHSELNLSSLELGDSALYFCASSGRTGAYNSPLHFGNGTRLTVT.

The gene calls are TRBV13 and TRBJ2-5; 9 bases are shared with TRBD1. CDR1 is PRHDT, CDR2 FYEKMQ, per germline (reference sequence). This CDR3 has 14 residues. The V segment lost 5 bases and the J segment 5 bases; nucleotides outside the gene matches: 6. Written as DNA, the CDR3 is TGTGCCAGCAGCCGCCGGACAGGGGATGAGACCCAGTACTTC. Its translation is CASSRRTGDETQYF.

This rearrangement joins TRBV30 to TRBJ1-6; D remains ambiguous. Germline V gives CDR1 GTSNPN, CDR2 SVGIG (reference sequence). CDR3 length equals 15 residues. The V gene lost 0 bases and the J gene lost 8 bases, with 14 bases spanning the gap. For the CDR3, the DNA is TGTGCCTGGAGTGTACGTTTTACAGACGATTCACCCCTCCACTTT. Translation: CAWSVRFTDDSPLHF.

The rearrangement links TRBV7-9 to TRBJ2-1, with D maybe TRBD1 (7 bases). Germline V gene lookup returns CDR1 SEHNR and CDR2 FQNEAQ (reference sequence). V was trimmed by 3 bases and J by 16 bases, leaving 16 bases between them. The CDR3 covers 12 residues. In DNA, the CDR3 is TGTGCCAGCAGCTTCCCCAGGGGGGCTCTTTTCTTC. It specifies CASSFPRGALFF.

This clone came up once. The V gene is TRBV9, the J gene TRBJ1-6; no clear D. V lost 0 bases, J lost 5 bases, and 3 bases lay in between. Germline V gene sequence: CDR1 SGDLS, CDR2 YYNGEE. The CDR3 has 13 residues. CDR3 region: CASSVADNSPLHF. CDR3 sequence (DNA): TGTGCCAGCAGCGTAGCAGATAATTCACCCCTCCACTTT. The full variable domain, in which reference TRBV9 and TRBJ1-6 provide the parts outside the CDR3, is DSGVTQTPKHLITATGQRVTLRCSPRSGDLSVYWYQQSLDQGLQFLIQYYNGEERAKGNILERFSAQQFPDLHSELNLSSLELGDSALYFCASSVADNSPLHFGNGTRLTVT.